The entry below gives a single TCR beta chain sequence along with its context. Its antigen is not identified. Other DNA sequences within the sample encode an identical CDR3. The primer mix had 60 Vbeta and 13 Jbeta primers. How the authors handled the data: Unique TCR beta chains numbered around 80 million in a later analysis, with around 11 million shared. Sequencing used immunoSEQ multiplex PCR; TCRdb keeps in-frame clones, though not all of them. The V and J calls and clone size are taken from that table; D and trimming were inferred from the DNA. Recorded for this sample: more than 35,000 clones. These data belong to a study of cytomegalovirus exposure and HLA in healthy donors. Whole-study results and caveats: Certain indistinguishable V segments, among them TRBV6-2 and TRBV6-3, were excluded.

The CDR3 contains 15 residues. CDR1 is LGHNA, CDR2 YSLEER, per germline. Trimming removed 1 base from V and 6 bases from J; junction bases left unmatched: 3. The chain joins TRBV4-3 to TRBJ1-2; 12 bases line up with TRBD1. This receptor was identified in a young man in good health and CMV-seronegative. Sample: PBMCs. In DNA, the CDR3 is TGCGCCAGCAGCCAAGCCGGGACAGGGGGCAATGGCTACACCTTC. Protein sequence: CASSQAGTGGNGYTF.